This T cell receptor beta chain emerged from a study of cytomegalovirus exposure and HLA in healthy donors. As for the study in general: Unique TCRs from HLA-typed donors, 80 million to 90 million of them, were held in an early data release.

Overall study results and limits: In the analysis, some V segments, TRBV6-2 and TRBV6-3 included, were excluded as indistinguishable. Many donors carried some public TCRs, although rarity characterized most TCR sequences. Reported performance of the classifier showed diagnosis of cytomegalovirus status with high specificity and sensitivity.

The CDR3 loop spans 14 amino acids. V lost 4 bases to trimming and J lost 6 bases, with 13 bases between them. CDR1 is LGHNA and CDR2 is YSLEER in the germline V gene. This clone was found a few times. What it recognizes is unknown. 13 Jbeta primers and 60 Vbeta primers were used for the PCR. The repertoire was sequenced with immunoSEQ multiplex PCR; TCRdb's copy has only in-frame clones and lacks some. This sample has under 200,000 clones, with 84% found just once. Sequenced: PBMCs. The sequence derives from a boy between 5 and 17 years old in good health and CMV-seronegative. The chain has TRBV4-3 and TRBJ1-5, with D possibly TRBD1 on 6 matching bases. As DNA, the CDR3 is TGCGCCAGCAGCCCGATACAGGGCGGTCAGCCCCAGCATTTT. It codes for CASSPIQGGQPQHF.